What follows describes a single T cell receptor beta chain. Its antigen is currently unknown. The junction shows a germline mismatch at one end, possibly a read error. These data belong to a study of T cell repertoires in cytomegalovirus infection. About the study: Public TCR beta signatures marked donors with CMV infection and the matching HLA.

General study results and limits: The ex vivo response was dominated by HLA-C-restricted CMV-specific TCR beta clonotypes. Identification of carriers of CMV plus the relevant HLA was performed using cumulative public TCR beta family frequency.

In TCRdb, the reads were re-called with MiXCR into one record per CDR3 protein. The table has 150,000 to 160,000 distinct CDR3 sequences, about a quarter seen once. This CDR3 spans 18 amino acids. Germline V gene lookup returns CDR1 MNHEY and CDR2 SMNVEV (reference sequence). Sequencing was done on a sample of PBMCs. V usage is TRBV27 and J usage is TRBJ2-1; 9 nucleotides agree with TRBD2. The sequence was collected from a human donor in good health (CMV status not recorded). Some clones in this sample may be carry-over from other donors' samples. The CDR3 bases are TGTGCCAGCGGTTTGGGTAGCGGGGGTTCCAGCTCCTACAATGAGCAGTTCTTC. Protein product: CASGLGSGGSSSYNEQFF.